The 24 T cell receptor beta chains given below trace back to one sample, sequenced in a study of regulatory T cells. These receptors have no identified antigens. The primer mix had 52 TRBV and 13 TRBJ primers. The repertoire was sequenced with immunoSEQ multiplex PCR; TCRdb's copy has only in-frame clones and lacks some. The data show about 30,000 clones, with 85% to 95% seen just once and around 1.5% held by the top ten. Study-wide results and caveats: Hydrophobic residues at CDR3 positions 6 and 7 were enriched in conventional CD4+ T cells of CD3G-deficient patients.

Material for sequencing was conventional CD4+ T cells sorted from blood. Every receptor here comes from a person under 35 with CD3G deficiency.

This clone is large in the sample. The chain recombines TRBV6-5 with TRBJ2-1, with TRBD2 matching over 15 bases. CDR1 and CDR2 (germline): MNHEY, SVGAGI. The CDR3 covers 14 residues. J gave up 16 bases and V 5 bases, and 9 bases lay outside the gene matches. The CDR3 spells CASSPGLAGGSPFF. CDR3 sequence (DNA): TGTGCCAGCAGTCCGGGACTAGCGGGAGGTAGCCCTTTCTTC.

The chain carries TRBV7-2 and TRBJ1-2; no firm D call. The CDR3 has 11 amino acids. Germline V gene sequence: CDR1 SGHTA, CDR2 FQGNSA. The V end lost 2 bases, the J end lost 12 bases, and 10 bases lay between the germline ends. CDR3 in amino acids: CASSLTGSHTF. CDR3 nucleotide sequence: TGTGCCAGCAGCTTAACGGGGAGCCACACCTTC. The full variable domain, its missing parts supplied by reference TRBV7-2 and TRBJ1-2, is GAGVSQSPSNKVTEKGKDVELRCDPISGHTALYWYRQSLGQGLEFLIYFQGNSAPDKSGLPSDRFSAERTGGSVSTLTIQRTQQEDSAVYLCASSLTGSHTFGSGTRLTVV.

The chain is built from TRBV7-9 and TRBJ2-3; D is unclear. Germline V gene sequence: CDR1 SEHNR, CDR2 FQNEAQ (reference sequence). V lost 2 bases and J 8 bases, leaving 8 bases between the germline ends. CDR3 size: 12 residues. The CDR3 region is CASSLRPATQYF. The DNA of the CDR3 is TGTGCCAGCAGCTTACGCCCAGCTACGCAGTATTTT.

V is TRBV19 and J is TRBJ2-3; D remains unclear. Germline V gives CDR1 LNHDA, CDR2 SQIVND (reference sequence). The CDR3 extends over 12 amino acids. The CDR3 coding sequence is TGTGCGTCGGCGGACCGCACAGATACGCAGTATTTT. Translation: CASADRTDTQYF.

The chain carries TRBV27 and TRBJ1-4; D ambiguous. From germline, CDR1 is MNHEY and CDR2 SMNVEV (reference sequence). This CDR3 contains 14 residues. The ends were cut back, 2 bases at V and 2 bases at J, with 6 bases in the middle. Written as DNA, the CDR3 is TGTGCCAGCAGTTTAGGCGGGACTAATGAAAAACTGTTTTTT. Its translation is CASSLGGTNEKLFF. Complete variable domain (other parts from reference TRBV27 and TRBJ1-4): EAQVTQNPRYLITVTGKKLTVTCSQNMNHEYMSWYRQDPGLGLRQIYYSMNVEVTDKGDVPEGYKVSRKEKRNFPLILESPSPNQTSLYFCASSLGGTNEKLFFGSGTQLSVL.

This clone was detected once. J is TRBJ2-3 and V is TRBV19; TRBD1 or TRBD2 may be the D gene (6 bases each). Germline loops: CDR1 LNHDA, CDR2 SQIVND (reference sequence). V was shortened by 5 bases and J by 1 base, with 19 bases between the two germline ends. This CDR3 has 17 amino acids. Written as DNA, the CDR3 is TGTGCCAGTAGTCCGAGGGGTCGGGGGCCTCGCACAGATACGCAGTATTTT. This gives the protein CASSPRGRGPRTDTQYF.

The rearrangement links TRBV4-3 to TRBJ2-2; tentatively, D is TRBD2 (6 bases). V lost 4 bases, J lost 0 bases, and 12 bases lay in between. Germline V gene lookup returns CDR1 LGHNA and CDR2 YSLEER. This CDR3 contains 16 residues. CDR3 coding DNA: TGCGCCAGCAGCCGGGAGACTAGTACGAACACCGGGGAGCTGTTTTTT. Its translation: CASSRETSTNTGELFF.

The chain uses TRBV6-1 and TRBJ2-7; D may be TRBD2 (6 bases). Germline V gene data show CDR1 as MNHNS and CDR2 as SASEGT. Trimming took off 4 bases at V and 1 base at J, with 11 bases between the two ends. The CDR3 length is 14 residues. CDR3 nucleotide sequence: TGTGCCAGCAGTGGGGGGGTGCAGTCCTACGAGCAGTACTTC. Translated: CASSGGVQSYEQYF.

This chain uses TRBV29-1 with TRBJ2-3; D not certain. Germline V gives CDR1 SQVTM, CDR2 ANQGSEA. CDR3 size: 12 residues. The V end was cut by 2 bases, the J end by 3 bases, with 6 bases between. DNA of the CDR3: TGCAGCGTTGAAATGGGGACAGATACGCAGTATTTT. It codes for CSVEMGTDTQYF.

The chain uses TRBV7-9 and TRBJ1-1; 7 nucleotides match TRBD1. J lost 10 bases, V lost 6 bases, and 11 bases had no gene match. Per germline, CDR1 SEHNR and CDR2 FQNEAQ (reference sequence). The CDR3 is made up of 13 amino acids. This chain's CDR3 is CASSQNRGPRAFF. CDR3 nucleotides: TGTGCCAGCAGTCAGAACAGGGGCCCCCGAGCTTTCTTT.

This chain uses TRBV18 with TRBJ1-2; D is uncertain. Germline V lookup: CDR1 KGHSH, CDR2 LQKENI. V was clipped by 1 base and J by 2 bases, with 5 bases between them. The CDR3 extends over 13 amino acids. CDR3 DNA sequence: TGTGCCAGCTCACCACGAAAGAACTATGGCTACACCTTC. Its translation: CASSPRKNYGYTF.

This clone was seen a single time. The chain couples TRBV6-1 to TRBJ2-7, with D perhaps matching TRBD2 (6 bases). This CDR3 is 15 amino acids long. Germline V gene data show CDR1 as MNHNS and CDR2 as SASEGT. The V end lost 3 bases, the J end lost 6 bases, and 18 bases lay between the germline ends. The CDR3 coding sequence is TGTGCCAGCAGTGAGGGACTGCTCGATGGGGGCGAGCAGTACTTC. Translating it yields CASSEGLLDGGEQYF.

This sequence joins TRBV5-1 and TRBJ2-7, with TRBD1 matching over 9 bases. Germline V gives CDR1 SGHRS, CDR2 YFSETQ. CDR3 size: 13 residues. J was trimmed by 3 bases and V by 5 bases; bases with no gene match: 3. CDR3 bases: TGCGCCAGCAGTACGGGACAGGGCTACGAGCAGTACTTC. Amino acids: CASSTGQGYEQYF.

This clone was seen only a few times. CDR3 protein: CASSSDTEGYGYTF. CDR3 in DNA: TGCGCCAGCAGCTCCGACACGGAGGGGTATGGCTACACCTTC. The chain has TRBV5-1 and TRBJ1-2; D perhaps matches TRBD1 (5 bases). Germline lookup yields CDR1 SGHRS and CDR2 YFSETQ. CDR3 length: 14 residues. Trimming took off 3 bases at V and 5 bases at J, with 14 bases between the two ends.

The CDR3 protein is CASSPQGSSYNEQFF. The CDR3 DNA reads TGCGCCAGCAGCCCACAGGGGAGCTCCTACAATGAGCAGTTCTTC. The chain uses TRBV4-1 and TRBJ2-1; 7 bases agree with TRBD1. J lost 0 bases, V lost 4 bases, and 3 bases had no gene match. CDR3 length: 15 amino acids. The germline V gene has CDR1 MGHRA and CDR2 YSYEKL.

The V gene is TRBV19, the J gene TRBJ2-2; D gene unclear. Trimming removed 6 bases at V and 1 base at J, with 3 bases between. CDR3 length: 12 residues. Germline V lookup: CDR1 LNHDA, CDR2 SQIVND (reference sequence). CDR3 sequence: CASRENTGELFF. The CDR3 nucleotides read TGTGCCAGTAGAGAGAACACCGGGGAGCTGTTTTTT.

The gene calls are TRBV6-1 and TRBJ1-3; possibly TRBD1 for D (5 bases). From germline, CDR1 is MNHNS and CDR2 SASEGT. V was clipped by 0 bases and J by 2 bases, with 8 bases between them. This CDR3 has 15 amino acids. DNA for the CDR3: TGTGCCAGCAGTGAAGCGCAAGGGGCTGGAAACACCATATATTTT. It translates to CASSEAQGAGNTIYF.

This rearrangement joins TRBV6-1 to TRBJ2-6; D might be TRBD1 (5 bases). Trimming removed 4 bases at V and 0 bases at J, with 10 bases between. The CDR3 runs to 16 residues. Per germline, CDR1 MNHNS and CDR2 SASEGT. For the CDR3, the DNA is TGTGCCAGCAGTGGACAGTTTCTCTCTGGGGCCAACGTCCTGACTTTC. Translated: CASSGQFLSGANVLTF.

V and J are TRBV5-1 and TRBJ2-3; TRBD2 is a possible D gene (5 bases). Trimming pared 0 bases from V and 0 bases from J, leaving 11 bases between. The length of the CDR3 is 16 residues. The germline gives CDR1 SGHRS, CDR2 YFSETQ. As DNA, the CDR3 is TGCGCCAGCAGCTTGGGAGGGCCGGTGAGCACAGATACGCAGTATTTT. Translated: CASSLGGPVSTDTQYF.

The V gene is TRBV4-2, the J gene TRBJ1-3; perhaps TRBD1 as D (6 bases). V lost 3 bases and J 1 base, leaving 19 bases between the germline ends. Germline CDR1 and CDR2: LGHNA and YNFKEQ. The CDR3 consists of 18 residues. The CDR3 DNA reads as TGTGCCAGCAGCCACCTAGGGGGGCAGGCTCGTTCTGGAAACACCATATATTTT. Translation gives CASSHLGGQARSGNTIYF.

The CDR3 sequence is CASSGQSRYGTEAFF. CDR3 DNA: TGTGCCAGCAGCGGACAGTCCCGGTACGGCACTGAAGCTTTCTTT. The J gene is TRBJ1-1, the V gene TRBV6-1; tentatively, D is TRBD1 (6 bases). The CDR3 consists of 15 residues. The V end lost 6 bases, the J end lost 4 bases, and 18 bases lay between the germline ends. CDR1 and CDR2 (germline): MNHNS, SASEGT.

The chain joins TRBV19 to TRBJ2-6; TRBD2 might be the D (5 bases). Between the trimmed V and J ends, which lost 5 bases and 2 bases, there was a span of 10 bases. CDR3 length equals 15 residues. CDR1 and CDR2 (germline): LNHDA, SQIVND (reference sequence). The CDR3, as DNA: TGTGCCAGTAGTGCCCGGGGAGCTGGGGCCAACGTCCTGACTTTC. This translates into CASSARGAGANVLTF.

The gene calls are TRBV6-1 and TRBJ1-2; D is possibly TRBD1 (6 bases). The CDR3 length is 14 residues. From germline, CDR1 is MNHNS and CDR2 SASEGT. V lost 6 bases and J lost 3, with 14 bases in between. This chain's CDR3 is CASREGGMDYGYTF. CDR3 sequence (DNA): TGTGCCAGCAGGGAGGGGGGGATGGACTATGGCTACACCTTC.

The gene calls are TRBV5-1 and TRBJ2-2; D unclear. Between the trimmed V and J ends, which lost 0 bases and 6 bases, there was a span of 9 bases. There are 14 residues in the CDR3. In germline, CDR1 is SGHRS, CDR2 YFSETQ. CDR3 region: CASSLVLGSGELFF. The CDR3, as DNA: TGCGCCAGCAGCTTGGTCCTTGGGTCCGGGGAGCTGTTTTTT.